This entry lists 27 T cell receptor beta chains sequenced from one sample in a study of blood T cell repertoires in COVID-19 (dated by TCRdb to between 2020 and 2021). The receptor library was made with the immunoSEQ multiplex PCR assay. What TCRdb holds here is the immuneACCESS table cut down to in-frame rearrangements. Part of the clones is not present; checked against another copy, under half of the missing clones reflect an unresolved V gene, and the others are unexplained. The sample profile shows approximately 300,000 clones; 90% of them were found once. The ten largest make up almost 4% of the sample. The sequencing input was PBMCs or T cells enriched from blood (not recorded which). The origin of the receptors is a woman aged 30 to 39 who had been exposed to COVID-19.

This clone was observed a few times. This chain joins TRBV4-3 and TRBJ1-4; 9 nucleotides match TRBD1. Germline trimming cut 4 bases from V and 6 bases from J; bases unmatched to any gene: 3. The CDR3 is made up of 14 amino acids. The germline CDR1 and CDR2 sequences are LGHNA and YSLEER. The CDR3 DNA reads as TGCGCCAGCAGCCGGGGGGACAGGGATGAAAAACTGTTTTTT. Its translation: CASSRGDRDEKLFF.

A single count supports this clone. The CDR3 DNA sequence: TGTGCCAGCAGCCCAGCGGATCTCGGGGTTCAGCCCCAGCATTTT. It yields the protein CASSPADLGVQPQHF. This chain links TRBV7-9 with TRBJ1-5; D gene unclear. The germline CDR1 and CDR2 sequences are SEHNR and FQNEAQ (reference sequence). This CDR3 region has 15 residues. Trimming removed 5 bases at V and 6 bases at J, with 17 bases between.

V usage is TRBV2 and J usage is TRBJ2-7, with 10 bases fitting TRBD1. V lost 7 bases and J lost 5; bases outside the gene matches: 8. This CDR3 region has 14 residues. Per the germline V gene, CDR1 is SNHLY and CDR2 is FYNNEI. In DNA form, the CDR3 reads TGTGCCAGCACCTGGGGACAGGGGATAAACGAGCAGTACTTC. Its protein is CASTWGQGINEQYF.

The CDR3 bases are TGCGCCAGCAGCCAAGATCACCGGGTCGGCTATGGCTACACCTTC. The encoded protein is CASSQDHRVGYGYTF. The V call is TRBV4-1, the J call TRBJ1-2; D gene uncertain. With 0 bases removed from V and 4 bases from J, the gap between germline ends came to 12 bases. The CDR3 contains 15 residues. Germline V gene sequence: CDR1 MGHRA, CDR2 YSYEKL.

V is TRBV27 and J is TRBJ1-1, with 7 positions matching TRBD1. V trimming: 5 bases; J trimming: 7 bases; junction bases outside the gene matches: 4. Germline values: CDR1 MNHEY, CDR2 SMNVEV (reference sequence). The CDR3 contains 12 residues. The CDR3 nucleotides read TGTGCCAGCAGTCTAGACAGGGTTGAAGCTTTCTTT. Protein: CASSLDRVEAFF.

This clone was picked up one time. The chain recombines TRBV5-6 with TRBJ1-4; 10 bases match TRBD1. V trimming: 2 bases; J trimming: 5 bases; junction bases outside the gene matches: 3. The CDR3 length is 15 residues. CDR1 and CDR2 from the germline V gene are SGHDT and YYEEEE. The CDR3 DNA is TGTGCCAGCAGCTTACGGACAGGGGGGAATGAAAAACTGTTTTTT. This codes for CASSLRTGGNEKLFF.

This clone was seen once. This rearrangement joins TRBV4-1 to TRBJ2-7; D is perhaps TRBD2 (7 bases). CDR3 length equals 16 residues. Germline CDR1 is MGHRA and CDR2 is YSYEKL. Trimming took off 0 bases at V and 2 bases at J, with 14 bases between the two ends. The CDR3 loop reads CASSQDKGGGTYEQYF. The CDR3 region has the DNA TGCGCCAGCAGCCAAGATAAAGGGGGGGGAACCTACGAGCAGTACTTC.

The table lists this clone with a count of one. V gene TRBV10-3 combines with J gene TRBJ2-7; 11 bases map to TRBD2. The CDR3 loop spans 17 amino acids. J gave up 5 bases and V 6 bases, and 15 bases lay outside the gene matches. Germline V gene sequence: CDR1 ENHRY, CDR2 SYGVKD. CDR3 sequence: CAIRGAVAGGPAHEQYF. In nucleotides, the CDR3 is TGTGCCATCAGGGGCGCGGTAGCGGGGGGGCCTGCCCACGAGCAGTACTTC.

This chain links TRBV6-5 with TRBJ2-7, with D perhaps TRBD1 (6 bases). V lost 0 bases and J 4 bases, leaving 16 bases between the germline ends. Germline V CDR1 and CDR2: MNHEY, SVGAGI. This CDR3 is 16 amino acids long. CDR3 region: CASSYSIIWTAYEQYF. CDR3 bases: TGTGCCAGCAGTTACTCAATTATTTGGACAGCTTACGAGCAGTACTTC.

The rearrangement joins TRBV6-2 or TRBV6-3 to TRBJ2-3, with 14 bases lining up with TRBD2. CDR1 is MNHEY, CDR2 SVGEGT, per germline. The CDR3 is made up of 18 amino acids. The ends lost 2 bases at V and 5 bases at J; junction bases unmatched: 9. For the CDR3, the DNA is TGTGCCAGCAGTTACCAGGGGACTAGCGGGGGAGGGAGAGATACGCAGTATTTT. Its translation is CASSYQGTSGGGRDTQYF.

The V gene is TRBV19, the J gene TRBJ1-6; perhaps TRBD1 as D (6 bases). Germline-derived CDR1 and CDR2 are LNHDA and SQIVND (reference sequence). There are 14 residues in the CDR3. With 3 bases removed from V and 7 bases from J, the gap between germline ends came to 10 bases. CDR3 sequence reads: CASSIFDRNSPLHF. Written as DNA, the CDR3 is TGTGCCAGTAGTATTTTCGACAGGAATTCACCCCTCCACTTT.

This clone was found a few times. The chain carries TRBV24-1 and TRBJ1-3; 7 bases align to TRBD1. This CDR3 contains 14 residues. Looked up from germline, CDR1 is KGHDR and CDR2 is SFDVKD. Trimming took 3 bases from V and 4 from J; bases not matched to a gene: 2. As DNA, the CDR3 is TGTGCCACCAGTGATCCGACAGGGGGAAACACCATATATTTT. Translation gives CATSDPTGGNTIYF.

The chain has TRBV18 and TRBJ1-1; the match to TRBD1 covers 7 bases. CDR1 is KGHSH, CDR2 LQKENI, per germline. V shed 2 bases and J 8 bases; nucleotides not matched to a gene: 8. The CDR3 loop spans 14 amino acids. CDR3 bases: TGTGCCAGCTCACCAATCACAGGGGCGCTCGAAGCTTTCTTT. Protein: CASSPITGALEAFF. Using reference TRBV18 and TRBJ1-1 for the parts outside the CDR3, the full variable domain is NAGVMQNPRHLVRRRGQEARLRCSPMKGHSHVYWYRQLPEEGLKFMVYLQKENIIDESGMPKERFSAEFPKEGPSILRIQQVVRGDSAAYFCASSPITGALEAFFGQGTRLTVV.

The V gene is TRBV19, the J gene TRBJ1-5, with 12 bases lining up with TRBD1. Germline CDR1 reads LNHDA; CDR2 reads SQIVND (reference sequence). This CDR3 has 15 residues. The J segment lost 6 bases and the V segment lost 8 bases, leaving 8 bases of the junction unmatched. The DNA for the CDR3 is TGTGCCAGTCGAGGCGGGACAGGGGGCGGTCAGCCCCAGCATTTT. Protein: CASRGGTGGGQPQHF.

J is TRBJ1-1 and V is TRBV10-3; a possible D gene is TRBD1 (5 bases). The V gene lost 0 bases and the J gene lost 4 bases, with 15 bases spanning the gap. Germline V lookup: CDR1 ENHRY, CDR2 SYGVKD. This CDR3 spans 16 amino acids. Written as DNA, the CDR3 is TGTGCCATCAGTGAGTCCCGAGCACGTCAGGGCACTGAAGCTTTCTTT. Protein product: CAISESRARQGTEAFF.

V and J are TRBV6-4 and TRBJ1-2, with a possible D match to TRBD1 (5 bases). This CDR3 region has 15 residues. V lost 0 bases and J 2 bases, leaving 10 bases between the germline ends. CDR1 and CDR2 (germline): MRHNA, SNTAGT. CDR3 loop: CASSDSPGMNYGYTF. The CDR3 region has the DNA TGTGCCAGCAGTGACTCGCCAGGGATGAACTATGGCTACACCTTC.

Concerning this clone itself: The junction shows a germline mismatch at one end, possibly a read error. V usage is TRBV7-2 and J usage is TRBJ1-1, with D perhaps matching TRBD1 (5 bases). This CDR3 comprises 10 residues. The germline CDR1 and CDR2 sequences are SGHTA and FQGNSA. For the CDR3, the DNA is TGTGCCAGCAGCTTAGTTAGGACAATCTTT. It translates to CASSLVRTIF.

The chain combines TRBV27 with TRBJ2-2, with D tentatively TRBD2 (5 bases). V lost 6 bases and J lost 5, with 16 bases in between. The CDR3 spans 15 residues. Looked up from germline, CDR1 is MNHEY and CDR2 is SMNVEV (reference sequence). This chain's CDR3 is CASSSVPSGTGELFF. The CDR3 DNA sequence: TGTGCCAGCAGCTCAGTCCCCTCGGGGACCGGGGAGCTGTTTTTT.

The chain links TRBV5-1 to TRBJ1-2, with D tentatively TRBD1 (5 bases). This CDR3 spans 16 amino acids. V was trimmed by 4 bases and J by 1 base, leaving 17 bases between them. From germline, CDR1 is SGHRS and CDR2 YFSETQ. The CDR3 DNA is TGCGCCAGCAGCACGGGAGGGGTCAGGGATAACTATGGCTACACCTTC. Protein product: CASSTGGVRDNYGYTF. Using reference TRBV5-1 and TRBJ1-2 for the parts outside the CDR3, the full variable domain is KAGVTQTPRYLIKTRGQQVTLSCSPISGHRSVSWYQQTPGQGLQFLFEYFSETQRNKGNFPGRFSGRQFSNSRSEMNVSTLELGDSALYLCASSTGGVRDNYGYTFGSGTRLTVV.

The chain recombines TRBV25-1 with TRBJ2-1; no definite D call. The CDR3 runs 15 residues. Per germline, CDR1 MGHDK and CDR2 SYGVNS. V was cut by 3 bases and J by 4 bases, with 13 bases left in between. The CDR3 sequence is CASSDPSTPYNEQFF. The CDR3 region has the DNA TGTGCCAGCAGTGACCCGTCGACACCGTACAATGAGCAGTTCTTC.

The genes are TRBV6-2 or TRBV6-3 and TRBJ1-2; D remains ambiguous. V was pared by 6 bases and J by 0 bases, with 14 bases between. The germline CDR1 and CDR2 sequences are MNHEY and SVGEGT. This CDR3 is 15 amino acids long. CDR3 in DNA: TGTGCCAGCAGCTTAGGACTGAAAGCTAACTATGGCTACACCTTC. Amino acids: CASSLGLKANYGYTF.

The chain recombines TRBV5-1 with TRBJ2-3, with 9 nucleotides matching TRBD1. With V trimmed by 0 bases and J by 0 bases, 5 bases remained unmatched. The CDR3 loop spans 17 amino acids. CDR1 and CDR2 (germline): SGHRS, YFSETQ. The CDR3: CASSLVRTGASTDTQYF. The CDR3 nucleotides are TGCGCCAGCAGCTTGGTCAGGACAGGGGCGAGCACAGATACGCAGTATTTT.

The chain couples TRBV19 to TRBJ1-5; a possible D gene is TRBD1 (6 bases). CDR1 and CDR2 (germline): LNHDA, SQIVND (reference sequence). V was shortened by 1 base and J by 13 bases, with 14 bases between the two germline ends. This CDR3 has 13 amino acids. The CDR3 here is CASSIVRAGDQHF. CDR3 bases: TGTGCCAGTAGTATAGTGCGGGCAGGGGATCAGCATTTT. Based on the CDR3 plus reference TRBV19 and TRBJ1-5, the full variable domain is DGGITQSPKYLFRKEGQNVTLSCEQNLNHDAMYWYRQDPGQGLRLIYYSQIVNDFQKGDIAEGYSVSREKKESFPLTVTSAQKNPTAFYLCASSIVRAGDQHFGDGTRLSIL.

The V call is TRBV11-2, the J call TRBJ1-1, with no clear D. The CDR3 runs to 11 residues. Germline V CDR1 and CDR2: SGHAT, FQNNGV. Trimming left V 5 bases short and J 1 base short, with 2 bases between. The CDR3 sequence: CASSQNTEAFF. The CDR3 DNA follows: TGTGCCAGCAGCCAGAACACTGAAGCTTTCTTT. Full variable domain (remainder filled in from reference TRBV11-2 and TRBJ1-1): EAGVAQSPRYKIIEKRQSVAFWCNPISGHATLYWYQQILGQGPKLLIQFQNNGVVDDSQLPKDRFSAERLKGVDSTLKIQPAKLEDSAVYLCASSQNTEAFFGQGTRLTVV.

The J gene is TRBJ2-2, the V gene TRBV7-8, with TRBD1 matching 9 bases. The CDR3 loop spans 16 amino acids. The junction had 7 bases not matched to a gene; V was cut back by 1 base and J by 7 bases. Germline assignment: CDR1 SGHVS and CDR2 FQNEAQ. The CDR3 loop reads CASSLVPQGAGGELFF. CDR3 bases: TGTGCCAGCAGCTTAGTCCCACAGGGGGCTGGCGGGGAGCTGTTTTTT. Using reference TRBV7-8 and TRBJ2-2 for the parts outside the CDR3, the full variable domain is GAGVSQSPRYKVAKRGQDVALRCDPISGHVSLFWYQQALGQGPEFLTYFQNEAQLDKSGLPSDRFFAERPEGSVSTLKIQRTQQEDSAVYLCASSLVPQGAGGELFFGEGSRLTVL.

The chain uses TRBV4-2 and TRBJ1-2, with 9 bases matching TRBD1. Trimming cost V 1 base and J 5 bases; bases outside gene matches: 23. The germline V gene encodes CDR1 LGHNA and CDR2 YNFKEQ. CDR3 length: 21 amino acids. The CDR3 region is CASSQVPGQGYPGARKYGYTF. The CDR3 DNA reads as TGTGCCAGCAGCCAAGTCCCGGGACAGGGTTACCCTGGGGCGAGAAAATATGGCTACACCTTC.

The CDR3 nucleotides read TGCGCCAGCAGCTTGGAACAGGGAGTTCGCACTGAAGCTTTCTTT. This gives the protein CASSLEQGVRTEAFF. The chain recombines TRBV5-1 with TRBJ1-1; tentatively, D is TRBD1 (6 bases). Germline CDR1 reads SGHRS; CDR2 reads YFSETQ. This CDR3 spans 15 amino acids. Trimming left V 0 bases short and J 4 bases short, with 13 bases between.